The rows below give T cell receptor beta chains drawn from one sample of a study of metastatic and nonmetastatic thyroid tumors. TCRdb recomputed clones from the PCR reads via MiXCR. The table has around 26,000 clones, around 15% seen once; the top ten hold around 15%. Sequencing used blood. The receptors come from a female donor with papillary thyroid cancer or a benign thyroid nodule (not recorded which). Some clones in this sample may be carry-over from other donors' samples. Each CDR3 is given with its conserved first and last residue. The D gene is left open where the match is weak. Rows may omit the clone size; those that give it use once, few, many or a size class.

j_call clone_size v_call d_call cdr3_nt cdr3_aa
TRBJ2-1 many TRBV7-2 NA TGTGCCAGCAGCTTAGTGGTGCGGGTGGGATCCTACAATGAGCAGTTCTTC CASSLVVRVGSYNEQFF
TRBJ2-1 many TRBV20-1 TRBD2 TGCAGTGCTAGTGAACTAGCGGGGTACAATGAGCAGTTCTTC CSASELAGYNEQFF
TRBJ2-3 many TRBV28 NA TGTGCCAGCAGCCTAGGACAGAGCACAGATACGCAGTATTTT CASSLGQSTDTQYF
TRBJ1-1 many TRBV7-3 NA TGTGCCAGCAGCCCAAACCCCCGGATTACTGAAGCTTTCTTT CASSPNPRITEAFF
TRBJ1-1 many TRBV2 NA TGTGCCAGCAGTGAAGCGCTCGGGGGCACTGAAGCTTTCTTT CASSEALGGTEAFF
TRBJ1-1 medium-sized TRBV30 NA TGTGCCTGGAGCGTCCGGATGTTAGCTTTCTTT CAWSVRMLAFF
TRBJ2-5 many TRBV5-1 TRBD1 TGCGCCAGCAAAGAGACTCCGGGACAGGGTCAAGAGACCCAGTACTTC CASKETPGQGQETQYF
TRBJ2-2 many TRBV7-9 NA TGTGCCAGCAGCTTAGTGTCTTCCGGGGCAGGTCCCACCGGGGAGCTGTTTTTT CASSLVSSGAGPTGELFF
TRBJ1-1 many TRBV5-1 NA TGCGCCAGCAGCTTGACCGGGAACACTGAAGCTTTCTTT CASSLTGNTEAFF
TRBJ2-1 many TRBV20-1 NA TGCAGTGCTAGAGATCTGGGGACTCAACGAAATGAGCAGTTCTTC CSARDLGTQRNEQFF
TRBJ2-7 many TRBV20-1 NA TGCAGTGCTAGAGATCCTCGCGGCCCCTCCTACGAGCAGTACTTC CSARDPRGPSYEQYF
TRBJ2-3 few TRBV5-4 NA TGTGCCAGCAGCTCTATGACCCAAAGCACAGATACACAGTATTTT CASSSMTQSTDTQYF
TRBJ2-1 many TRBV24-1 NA TGTGCCACCAGTGATTTTAAGGGGGTTAGGGATGAGCAGTTCTTC CATSDFKGVRDEQFF
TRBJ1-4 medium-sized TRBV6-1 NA TGTGCCAGCAGTCCCAGAGGGTGGCAGGATGAAAAACTGTTTTTT CASSPRGWQDEKLFF
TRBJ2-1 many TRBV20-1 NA TGCAGTGCTAGTCCCAGGGGGACTTACAATGAGCAGTTCTTC CSASPRGTYNEQFF
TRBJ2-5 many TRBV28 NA TGTGCCAGCAGTTTAGGGGGCCTACGAGAGACCCAGTACTTC CASSLGGLRETQYF
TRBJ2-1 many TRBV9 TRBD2 TGTGCCAGCAGCGTAGCGGATAGCGGGAGGTGGAATGAGCAGTTCTTC CASSVADSGRWNEQFF
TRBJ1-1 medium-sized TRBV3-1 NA TGTGCCAGCAGCCCCCCAGGGGTCTCTGAAGCTTTCTTT CASSPPGVSEAFF
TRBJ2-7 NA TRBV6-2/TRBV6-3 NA TGTGCCAGCAGTTTACTCGGCGGCTCCTACGAGCAGTACTTC CASSLLGGSYEQYF
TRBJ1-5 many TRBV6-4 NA TGTGCCAGCAGCCCGGACGGTGCAGGGGCCCAGCATTTT CASSPDGAGAQHF
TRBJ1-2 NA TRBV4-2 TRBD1 TGTGCCAGCAGCCAGAACCGGGACAGCTATGGCTACACCTTC CASSQNRDSYGYTF
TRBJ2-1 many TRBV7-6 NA TGTGCCAGCAGCTTAGCGGGCCATGAGCAGTTCTTC CASSLAGHEQFF
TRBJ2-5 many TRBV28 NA TGTGCCAGCAGTCCTGCCCCGAGAGTGACGTACGCTTTC CASSPAPRVTYAF
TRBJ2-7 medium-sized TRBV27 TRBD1 TGTGCCAGCAGTTTTGGGGACAGGATCTACGAGCAGTACTTC CASSFGDRIYEQYF
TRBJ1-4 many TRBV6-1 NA TGTGCCAGCAGTGATAGGACTCGTAATGAAAAACTGTTTTTT CASSDRTRNEKLFF
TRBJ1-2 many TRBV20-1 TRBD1 TGCACCGGGGAGCGGCAGGGGGCTACTGGCTACACCTTC CTGERQGATGYTF
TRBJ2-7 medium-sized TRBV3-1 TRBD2 TGTGCCAGCAGCCCCGGGCTAGCGGGAGTCGAGCAGTACTTC CASSPGLAGVEQYF
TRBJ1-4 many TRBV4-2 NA TGTGCCAGCAGCCAAGCAGAATTGAGGGAAAAACTGTTTTTT CASSQAELREKLFF
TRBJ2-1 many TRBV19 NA TGTGCCAGTAGTATAGCCCCCGGTCTTGGGCGGAACTACAATGAGCAGTTCTTC CASSIAPGLGRNYNEQFF
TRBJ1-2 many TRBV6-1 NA TGTGCCAGCAGTGAAGGGGCAGCCCCGCTAGGCTATGGCTACACCTTC CASSEGAAPLGYGYTF
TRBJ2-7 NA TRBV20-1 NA TGCAGTGCTAGAAACCAGTTCTACGAGCAGTACTTC CSARNQFYEQYF
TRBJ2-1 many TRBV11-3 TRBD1 TGTGCCAGCAGCTTAGGGGACAGGGCATACAATGAGCAGTTCTTC CASSLGDRAYNEQFF
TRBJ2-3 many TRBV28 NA TGTGCCACTAGAACAGATGGGGATACGCAGTATTTT CATRTDGDTQYF
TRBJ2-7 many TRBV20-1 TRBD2 TGCAGTGCTAGAGAGCCTAGCGGTTCTTCCAGTGGGTACGAGCAGTACTTC CSAREPSGSSSGYEQYF
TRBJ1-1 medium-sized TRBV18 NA TGTGCCAGCTCACCGGCCCGGGACCCCGGAGGAGCTGAAGCTTTCTTT CASSPARDPGGAEAFF
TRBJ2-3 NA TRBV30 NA TGTGCCTGGAGTGTCAGGGCAGATACGCAGTATTTT CAWSVRADTQYF
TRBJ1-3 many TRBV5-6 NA TGTGCCAGCAGCTTACCCGGCAGGGTCTCTGGAAACACCATATATTTT CASSLPGRVSGNTIYF
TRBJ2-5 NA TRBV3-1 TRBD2 TGTGCCAACAGCCCCGGACTAGCGGGGGCTGGGGAGACCCAGTACTTC CANSPGLAGAGETQYF
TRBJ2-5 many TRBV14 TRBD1 TGTGCCAGCAGCCAAGATGGGACAGGTTGGGGGGAGACCCAGTACTTC CASSQDGTGWGETQYF
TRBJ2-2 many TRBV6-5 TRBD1 TGTGCCAGCAGTTTCCGGCCGTGGGACAGGGGGGCCGGGGAGCTGTTTTTT CASSFRPWDRGAGELFF